This TCR beta chain was observed in a study of T cell responses to AZD1222 COVID-19 vaccine. In the study overall: The analysis combined second doses at about 4 or about 12 weeks. General study findings and limits: Possibly, clonal diversity was underestimated; donors were largely white British and included more females. Among vaccine-associated CD4 TCRs, coverage spanned spike, with dominance at 160-218 and 743-854. There were repertoire samples only from the period after the peak T cell response.

For this clone: Its antigen is not identified.

Sequencing used immunoSEQ multiplex PCR; TCRdb keeps in-frame clones, though not all of them. Of about 180,000 clones in the sample, 75% to 95% are singletons; the top ten hold about 3%. The germline V gene has CDR1 MNHEY and CDR2 SVGAGI. The CDR3 runs 12 residues. Trimming at V came to 6 bases and at J to 8 bases, leaving 4 bases not matched to a gene. The rearrangement uses TRBV6-5 and TRBJ1-3; 7 bases match TRBD1. The starting material was peripheral blood, obtained on day 0 of AZD1222 vaccination. The TCR comes from an adult in good health. CDR3 in amino acids: CASRPDRDTIYF. CDR3 nucleotide sequence: TGTGCCAGCAGACCCGACAGGGACACCATATATTTT.